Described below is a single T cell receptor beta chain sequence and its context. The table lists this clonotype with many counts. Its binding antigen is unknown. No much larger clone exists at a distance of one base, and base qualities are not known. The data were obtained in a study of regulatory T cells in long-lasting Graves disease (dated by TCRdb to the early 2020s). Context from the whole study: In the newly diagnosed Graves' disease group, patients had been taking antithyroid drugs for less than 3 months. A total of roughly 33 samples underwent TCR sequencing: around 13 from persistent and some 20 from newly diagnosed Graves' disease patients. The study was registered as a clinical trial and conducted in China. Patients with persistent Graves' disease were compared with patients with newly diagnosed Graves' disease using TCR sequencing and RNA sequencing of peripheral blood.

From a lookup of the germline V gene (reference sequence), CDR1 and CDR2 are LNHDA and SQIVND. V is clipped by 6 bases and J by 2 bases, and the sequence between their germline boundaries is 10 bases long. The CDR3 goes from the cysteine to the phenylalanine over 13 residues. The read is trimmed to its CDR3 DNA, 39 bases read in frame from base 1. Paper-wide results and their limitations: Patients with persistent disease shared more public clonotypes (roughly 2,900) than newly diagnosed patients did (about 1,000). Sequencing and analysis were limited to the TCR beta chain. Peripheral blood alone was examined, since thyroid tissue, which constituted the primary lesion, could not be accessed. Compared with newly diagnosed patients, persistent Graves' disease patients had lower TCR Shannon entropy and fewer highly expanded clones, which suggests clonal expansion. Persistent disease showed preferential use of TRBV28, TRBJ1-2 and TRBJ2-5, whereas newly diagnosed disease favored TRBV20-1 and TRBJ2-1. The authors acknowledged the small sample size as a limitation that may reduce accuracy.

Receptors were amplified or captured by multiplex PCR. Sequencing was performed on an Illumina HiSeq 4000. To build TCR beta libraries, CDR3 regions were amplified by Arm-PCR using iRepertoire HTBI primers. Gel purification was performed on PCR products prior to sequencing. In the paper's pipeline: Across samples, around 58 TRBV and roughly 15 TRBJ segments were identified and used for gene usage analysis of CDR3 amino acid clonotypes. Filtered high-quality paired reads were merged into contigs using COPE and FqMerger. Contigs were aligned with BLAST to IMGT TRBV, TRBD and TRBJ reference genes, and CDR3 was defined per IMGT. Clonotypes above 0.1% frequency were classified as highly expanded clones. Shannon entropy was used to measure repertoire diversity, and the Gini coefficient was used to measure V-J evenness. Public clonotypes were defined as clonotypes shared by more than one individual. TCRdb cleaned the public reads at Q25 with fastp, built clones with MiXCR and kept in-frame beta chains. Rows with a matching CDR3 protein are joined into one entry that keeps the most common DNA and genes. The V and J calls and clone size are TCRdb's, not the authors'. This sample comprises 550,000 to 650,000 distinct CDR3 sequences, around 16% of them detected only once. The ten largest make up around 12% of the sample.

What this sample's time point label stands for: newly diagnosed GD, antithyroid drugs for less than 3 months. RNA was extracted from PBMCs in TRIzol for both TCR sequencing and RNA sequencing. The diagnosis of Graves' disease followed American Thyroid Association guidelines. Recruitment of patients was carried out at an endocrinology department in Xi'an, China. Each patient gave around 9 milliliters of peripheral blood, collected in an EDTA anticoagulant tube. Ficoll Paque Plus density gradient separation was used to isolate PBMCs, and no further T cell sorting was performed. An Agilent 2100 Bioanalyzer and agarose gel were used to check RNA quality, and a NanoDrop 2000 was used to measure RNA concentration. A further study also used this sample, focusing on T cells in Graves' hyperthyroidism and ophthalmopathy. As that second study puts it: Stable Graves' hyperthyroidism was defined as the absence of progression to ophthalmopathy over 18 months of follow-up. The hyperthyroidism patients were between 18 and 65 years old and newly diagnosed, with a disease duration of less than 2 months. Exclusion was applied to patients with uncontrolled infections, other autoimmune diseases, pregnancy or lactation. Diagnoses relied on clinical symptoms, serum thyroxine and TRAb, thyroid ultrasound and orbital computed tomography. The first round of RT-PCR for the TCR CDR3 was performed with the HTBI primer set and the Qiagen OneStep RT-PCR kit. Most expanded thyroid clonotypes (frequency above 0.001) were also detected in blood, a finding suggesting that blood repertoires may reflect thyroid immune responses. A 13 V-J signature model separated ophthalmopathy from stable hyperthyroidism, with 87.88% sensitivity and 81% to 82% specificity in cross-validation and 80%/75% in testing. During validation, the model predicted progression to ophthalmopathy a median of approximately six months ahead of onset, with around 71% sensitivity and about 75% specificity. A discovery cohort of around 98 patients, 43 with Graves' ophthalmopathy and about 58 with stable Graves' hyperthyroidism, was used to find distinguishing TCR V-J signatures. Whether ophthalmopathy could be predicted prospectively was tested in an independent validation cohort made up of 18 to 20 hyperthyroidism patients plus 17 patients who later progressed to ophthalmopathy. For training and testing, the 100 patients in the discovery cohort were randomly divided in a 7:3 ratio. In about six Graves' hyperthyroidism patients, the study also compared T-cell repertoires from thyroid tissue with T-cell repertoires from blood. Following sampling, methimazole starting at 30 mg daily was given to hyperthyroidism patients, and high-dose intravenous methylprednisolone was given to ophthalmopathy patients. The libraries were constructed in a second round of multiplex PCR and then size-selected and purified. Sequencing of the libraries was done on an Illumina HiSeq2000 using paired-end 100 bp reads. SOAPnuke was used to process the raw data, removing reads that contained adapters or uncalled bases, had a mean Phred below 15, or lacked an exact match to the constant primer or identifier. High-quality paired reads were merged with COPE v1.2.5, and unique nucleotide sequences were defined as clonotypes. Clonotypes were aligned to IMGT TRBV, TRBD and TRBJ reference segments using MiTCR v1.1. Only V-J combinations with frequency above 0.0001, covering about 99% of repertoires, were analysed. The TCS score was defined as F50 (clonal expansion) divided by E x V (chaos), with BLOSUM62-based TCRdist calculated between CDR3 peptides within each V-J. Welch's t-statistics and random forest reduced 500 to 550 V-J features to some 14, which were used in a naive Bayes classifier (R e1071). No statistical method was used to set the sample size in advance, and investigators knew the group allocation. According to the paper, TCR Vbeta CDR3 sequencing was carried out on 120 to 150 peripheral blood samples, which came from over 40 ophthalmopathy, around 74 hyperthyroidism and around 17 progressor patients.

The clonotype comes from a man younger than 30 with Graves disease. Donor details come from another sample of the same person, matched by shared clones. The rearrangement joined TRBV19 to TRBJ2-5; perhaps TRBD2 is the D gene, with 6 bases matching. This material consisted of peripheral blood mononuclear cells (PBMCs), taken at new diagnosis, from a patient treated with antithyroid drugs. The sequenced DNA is TGTGCCAGTAGGCTAGCGCGGCAAGAGACCCAGTACTTC. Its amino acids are CASRLARQETQYF.